A single count supports the clone carrying this T cell receptor (beta chain). Antigen specificity is unknown. The sample comes from a study of cytomegalovirus exposure and HLA in healthy donors. Study-level findings and limits: Confirmation in vitro established that three CMV-associated chains were specific for CMV antigens. When a later analysis was performed, an Asian-associated ancestry cluster reportedly had fewer N-insertions than the approximately 690-donor mean.

The CDR3 loop spans 14 amino acids. Germline V lookup: CDR1 MGHRA, CDR2 YSYEKL. V was pared by 4 bases and J by 3 bases, with 5 bases of the junction left unmatched. The PCR ran on 60 Vbeta and 13 Jbeta primers. Produced via immunoSEQ multiplex PCR; TCRdb's table is partial and in-frame only. The table lists about 140,000 clones, 78% of them singletons, with less than 3% in the top ten. This TCR was sampled from a male donor in good health and CMV-seronegative. Specimen: PBMCs. The rearrangement joins TRBV4-1 to TRBJ2-7; 8 positions agree with TRBD1. The CDR3, as DNA: TGCGCCAGCAGCCCCGACAGGGGAAGCTACGAGCAGTACTTC. Residues: CASSPDRGSYEQYF.